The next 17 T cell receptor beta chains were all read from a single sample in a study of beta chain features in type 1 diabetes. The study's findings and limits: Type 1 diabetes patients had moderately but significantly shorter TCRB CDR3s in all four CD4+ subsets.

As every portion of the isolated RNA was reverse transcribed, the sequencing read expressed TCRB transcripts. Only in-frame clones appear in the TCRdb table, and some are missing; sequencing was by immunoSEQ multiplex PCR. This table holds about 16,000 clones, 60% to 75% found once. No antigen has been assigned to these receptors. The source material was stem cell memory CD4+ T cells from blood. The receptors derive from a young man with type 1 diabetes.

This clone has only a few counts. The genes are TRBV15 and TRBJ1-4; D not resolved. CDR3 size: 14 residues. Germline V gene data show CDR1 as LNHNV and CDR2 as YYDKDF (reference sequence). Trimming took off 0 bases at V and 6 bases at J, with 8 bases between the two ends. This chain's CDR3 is CATSRDPSDEKLFF. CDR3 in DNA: TGTGCCACCAGCAGAGATCCCTCAGATGAAAAACTGTTTTTT.

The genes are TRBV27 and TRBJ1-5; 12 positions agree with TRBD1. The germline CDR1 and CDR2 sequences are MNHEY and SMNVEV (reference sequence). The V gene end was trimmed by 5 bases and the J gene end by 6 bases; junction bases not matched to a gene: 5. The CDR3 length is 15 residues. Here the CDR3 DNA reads TGTGCCAGCAGTCCGGGACAGGGGGCGGTTCAGCCCCAGCATTTT. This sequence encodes CASSPGQGAVQPQHF.

The CDR3 DNA follows: TGCAGCGCTCTGGGAGGTGGGACAGACTACGAGCAGTACTTC. Its protein is CSALGGGTDYEQYF. This chain links TRBV29-1 with TRBJ2-7; D perhaps matches TRBD1 (7 bases). Germline V gives CDR1 SQVTM, CDR2 ANQGSEA. The CDR3 sequence is 14 residues long. Deletions cut 7 bases from V and 3 bases from J, with 19 bases between.

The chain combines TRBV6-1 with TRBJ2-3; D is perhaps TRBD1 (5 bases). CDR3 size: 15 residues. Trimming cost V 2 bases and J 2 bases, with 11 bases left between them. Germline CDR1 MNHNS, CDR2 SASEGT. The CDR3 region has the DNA TGTGCCAGCAGTGAACAGGGCTTTTACACAGATACGCAGTATTTT. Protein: CASSEQGFYTDTQYF.

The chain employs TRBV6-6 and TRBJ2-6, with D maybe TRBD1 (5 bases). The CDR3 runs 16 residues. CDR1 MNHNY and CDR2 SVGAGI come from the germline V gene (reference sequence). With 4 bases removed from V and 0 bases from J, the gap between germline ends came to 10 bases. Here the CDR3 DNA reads TGTGCCAGCAGTTTGCGACAGCCCTCTGGGGCCAACGTCCTGACTTTC. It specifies CASSLRQPSGANVLTF.

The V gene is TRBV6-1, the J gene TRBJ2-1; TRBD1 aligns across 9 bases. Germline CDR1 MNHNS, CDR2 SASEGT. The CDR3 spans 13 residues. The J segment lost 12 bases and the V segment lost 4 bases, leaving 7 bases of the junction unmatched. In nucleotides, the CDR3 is TGTGCCAGCAGTGCCGGACAGGGGATCTGGCAGTTCTTC. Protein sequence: CASSAGQGIWQFF.

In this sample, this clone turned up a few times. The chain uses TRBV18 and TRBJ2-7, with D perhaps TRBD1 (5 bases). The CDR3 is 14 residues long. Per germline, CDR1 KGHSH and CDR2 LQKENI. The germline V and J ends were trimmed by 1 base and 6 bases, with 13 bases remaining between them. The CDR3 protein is CASSPRGAISEQYF. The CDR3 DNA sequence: TGTGCCAGCTCACCACGGGGCGCAATCAGCGAGCAGTACTTC.

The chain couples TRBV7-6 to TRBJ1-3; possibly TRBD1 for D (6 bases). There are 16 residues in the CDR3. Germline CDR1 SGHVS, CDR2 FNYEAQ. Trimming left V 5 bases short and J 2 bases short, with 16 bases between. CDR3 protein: CASSPKPTGTGNTIYF. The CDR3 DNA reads TGTGCCAGCAGCCCGAAACCAACAGGGACTGGAAACACCATATATTTT.

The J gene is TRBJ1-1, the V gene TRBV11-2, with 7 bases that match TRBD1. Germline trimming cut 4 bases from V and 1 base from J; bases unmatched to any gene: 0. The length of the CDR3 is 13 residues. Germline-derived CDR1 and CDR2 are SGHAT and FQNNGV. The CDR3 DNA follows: TGTGCCAGCAGCTGGGACAGGAACACTGAAGCTTTCTTT. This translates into CASSWDRNTEAFF.

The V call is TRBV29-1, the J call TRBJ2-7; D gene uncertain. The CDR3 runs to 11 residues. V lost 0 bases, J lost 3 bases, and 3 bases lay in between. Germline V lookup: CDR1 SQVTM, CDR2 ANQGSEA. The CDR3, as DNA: TGCAGCGTTGAAGACAGCTACGAGCAGTACTTC. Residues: CSVEDSYEQYF.

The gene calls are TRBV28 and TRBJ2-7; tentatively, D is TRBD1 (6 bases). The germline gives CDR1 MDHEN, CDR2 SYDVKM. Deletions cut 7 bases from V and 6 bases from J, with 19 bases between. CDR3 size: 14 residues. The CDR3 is CASTVTGQEREQYF. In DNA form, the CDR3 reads TGTGCCAGCACCGTCACAGGGCAGGAGCGCGAGCAGTACTTC. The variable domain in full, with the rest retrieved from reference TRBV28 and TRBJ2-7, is DVKVTQSSRYLVKRTGEKVFLECVQDMDHENMFWYRQDPGLGLRLIYFSYDVKMKEKGDIPEGYSVSREKKERFSLILESASTNQTSMYLCASTVTGQEREQYFGPGTRLTVT.

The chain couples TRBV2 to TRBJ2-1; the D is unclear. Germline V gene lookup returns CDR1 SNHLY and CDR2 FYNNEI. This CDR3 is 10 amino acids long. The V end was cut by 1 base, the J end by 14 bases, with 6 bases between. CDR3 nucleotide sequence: TGTGCCAGCAGTGAAGGGCAGGAGTTCTTC. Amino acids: CASSEGQEFF.

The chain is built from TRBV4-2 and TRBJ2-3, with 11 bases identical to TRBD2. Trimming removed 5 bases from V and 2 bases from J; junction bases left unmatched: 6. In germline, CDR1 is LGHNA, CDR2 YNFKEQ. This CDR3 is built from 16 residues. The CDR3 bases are TGTGCCAGCAGCGAACGACTAGCGGGGACCACAGATACGCAGTATTTT. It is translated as CASSERLAGTTDTQYF.

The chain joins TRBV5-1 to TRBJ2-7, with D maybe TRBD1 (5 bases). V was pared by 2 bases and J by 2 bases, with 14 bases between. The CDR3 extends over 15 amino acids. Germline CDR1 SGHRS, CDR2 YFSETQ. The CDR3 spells CASSFGWGDTYEQYF. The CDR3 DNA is TGCGCCAGCAGCTTTGGGTGGGGCGATACCTACGAGCAGTACTTC.

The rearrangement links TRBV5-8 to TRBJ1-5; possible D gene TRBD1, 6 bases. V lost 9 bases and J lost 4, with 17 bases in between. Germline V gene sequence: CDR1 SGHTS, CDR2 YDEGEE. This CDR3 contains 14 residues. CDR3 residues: CATTRGWLNQPQHF. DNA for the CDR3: TGTGCCACCACGAGGGGGTGGTTGAATCAGCCCCAGCATTTT. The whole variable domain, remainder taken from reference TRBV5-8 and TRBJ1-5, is EAGVTQSPTHLIKTRGQQATLRCSPISGHTSVYWYQQALGLGLQFLLWYDEGEERNRGNFPPRFSGRQFPNYSSELNVNALELEDSALYLCATTRGWLNQPQHFGDGTRLSIL.

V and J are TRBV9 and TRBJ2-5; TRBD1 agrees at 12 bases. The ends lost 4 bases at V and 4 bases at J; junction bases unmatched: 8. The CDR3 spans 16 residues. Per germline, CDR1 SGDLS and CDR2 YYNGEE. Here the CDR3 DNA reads TGTGCCAGCAGCCCTCGGGGACAGGGGGCGGGAGAGACCCAGTACTTC. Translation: CASSPRGQGAGETQYF.

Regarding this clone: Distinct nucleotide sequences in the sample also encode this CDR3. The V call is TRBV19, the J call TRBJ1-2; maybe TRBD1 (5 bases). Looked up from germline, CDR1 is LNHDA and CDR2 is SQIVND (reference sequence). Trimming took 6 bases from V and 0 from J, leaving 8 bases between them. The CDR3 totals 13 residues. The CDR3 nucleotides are TGTGCCAGTAGAACAGGCCCTAACTATGGCTACACCTTC. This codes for CASRTGPNYGYTF.